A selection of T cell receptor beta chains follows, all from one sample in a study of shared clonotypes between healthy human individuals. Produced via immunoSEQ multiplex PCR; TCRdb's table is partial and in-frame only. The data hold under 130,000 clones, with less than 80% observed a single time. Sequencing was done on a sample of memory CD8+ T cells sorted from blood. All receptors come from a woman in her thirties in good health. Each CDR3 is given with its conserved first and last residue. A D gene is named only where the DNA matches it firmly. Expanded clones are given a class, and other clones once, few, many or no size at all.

cdr3_aa: CASSVLPSGSTDTQYF; cdr3_nt: TGTGCCAGCAGTGTCCTTCCTAGCGGATCAACAGATACGCAGTATTTT; d_call: TRBD2; clone_size: .; j_call: TRBJ2-3; v_call: TRBV6-4
cdr3_aa: CSVVRGWETQYF; cdr3_nt: TGCAGCGTTGTCCGAGGTTGGGAGACCCAGTACTTC; d_call: .; clone_size: .; j_call: TRBJ2-5; v_call: TRBV29-1
cdr3_aa: CASSYGLAPEQYF; cdr3_nt: TGTGCCAGCAGCTACGGACTAGCGCCCGAGCAGTACTTC; d_call: TRBD2; clone_size: .; j_call: TRBJ2-7; v_call: TRBV7-9
cdr3_aa: CASSRLAPTRPREQYF; cdr3_nt: TGTGCCAGTAGTAGACTAGCGCCCACTCGTCCCCGCGAGCAGTACTTC; d_call: TRBD2; clone_size: .; j_call: TRBJ2-7; v_call: TRBV19
cdr3_aa: CASSPFTGPEQYF; cdr3_nt: TGTGCCAGCAGCCCATTCACGGGGCCCGAGCAGTACTTC; d_call: .; clone_size: .; j_call: TRBJ2-7; v_call: TRBV27
cdr3_aa: CASSLHPRETQYF; cdr3_nt: TGTGCCAGCAGCTTGCACCCCCGGGAGACCCAGTACTTC; d_call: .; clone_size: many; j_call: TRBJ2-5; v_call: TRBV5-4
cdr3_aa: CASSGTRNTEAFF; cdr3_nt: TGTGCCAGTTCCGGGACGCGGAACACTGAAGCTTTCTTT; d_call: .; clone_size: .; j_call: TRBJ1-1; v_call: TRBV2
cdr3_aa: CASSTGTGSYNEQFF; cdr3_nt: TGTGCCAGCAGTACCGGGACAGGGAGCTACAATGAGCAGTTCTTC; d_call: TRBD1; clone_size: .; j_call: TRBJ2-1; v_call: TRBV6-1
cdr3_aa: CASSLEGGGTYEQYF; cdr3_nt: TGTGCCAGCAGCTTAGAAGGCGGAGGGACCTACGAGCAGTACTTC; d_call: .; clone_size: .; j_call: TRBJ2-7; v_call: TRBV27
cdr3_aa: CASSLVLNTEAFF; cdr3_nt: TGTGCCAGCAGCTTAGTGCTAAACACTGAAGCTTTCTTT; d_call: .; clone_size: .; j_call: TRBJ1-1; v_call: TRBV11-2
cdr3_aa: CASSGGSFHNEQFF; cdr3_nt: TGTGCCAGCTCGGGCGGGAGTTTCCACAATGAGCAGTTCTTC; d_call: TRBD2; clone_size: .; j_call: TRBJ2-1; v_call: TRBV11-2
cdr3_aa: CATSEYRDRRDDTQYF; cdr3_nt: TGTGCCACCAGCGAGTACCGGGACAGACGGGATGATACGCAGTATTTT; d_call: TRBD1; clone_size: .; j_call: TRBJ2-3; v_call: TRBV15
cdr3_aa: CASSGQGISGANVLTF; cdr3_nt: TGTGCCAGCAGCGGACAGGGGATTTCTGGGGCCAACGTCCTGACTTTC; d_call: TRBD1; clone_size: .; j_call: TRBJ2-6; v_call: TRBV28